A selection of T cell receptor beta chains follows, all from one sample in a study of T cell clones after liver transplantation. Libraries were prepared by immunoSEQ multiplex PCR; TCRdb keeps only in-frame clonotypes and omits some of them. This repertoire shows 95,000 to 130,000 clones, 90% found once; its top ten account for around 0.8%. Sample: CD4+ T cells from blood, taken 12 months after liver transplant. These receptors were collected from a human patient who received a liver transplant. Some T cells may arise from the graft donor. Each CDR3 is given with its conserved first and last residue. The D gene is left open where the match is weak. Expanded clones are given a class, and other clones once, few, many or no size at all.

clone_size: -; d_call: TRBD2; j_call: TRBJ2-7; v_call: TRBV5-1; cdr3_nt: TGCGCCAGCAGCTTGGATAGCGGGAGTATGGACGAGCAGTACTTC; cdr3_aa: CASSLDSGSMDEQYF
clone_size: once; d_call: -; j_call: TRBJ2-7; v_call: TRBV5-1; cdr3_nt: TGCGCCAGCAGCTTGGGGGGGAAAAGCTCCTACGAGCAGTACTTC; cdr3_aa: CASSLGGKSSYEQYF
clone_size: -; d_call: -; j_call: TRBJ1-2; v_call: TRBV10-3; cdr3_nt: TGTGCCATCAGTAATAAAACGAATGGCTACACCTTC; cdr3_aa: CAISNKTNGYTF
clone_size: once; d_call: TRBD2; j_call: TRBJ2-7; v_call: TRBV28; cdr3_nt: TGTGCCAGCAGCGCCCCCGGGACTAGCGGAACCTACGAGCAGTACTTC; cdr3_aa: CASSAPGTSGTYEQYF
clone_size: -; d_call: TRBD2; j_call: TRBJ2-1; v_call: TRBV7-3; cdr3_nt: TGTGCCAGCAGCTCGGAGATAGCGGGGCACAATGAGCAGTTCTTC; cdr3_aa: CASSSEIAGHNEQFF
clone_size: -; d_call: TRBD2; j_call: TRBJ2-1; v_call: TRBV9; cdr3_nt: TGTGCCAGCAGCCTCGTGGGGACTAGCCCTAGCTCCTACAATGAGCAGTTCTTC; cdr3_aa: CASSLVGTSPSSYNEQFF
clone_size: -; d_call: -; j_call: TRBJ1-1; v_call: TRBV6-5; cdr3_nt: TGTGCCAGCAGTTACAGTTTAGGGAACACTGAAGCTTTCTTT; cdr3_aa: CASSYSLGNTEAFF
clone_size: -; d_call: TRBD1; j_call: TRBJ1-2; v_call: TRBV28; cdr3_nt: TGTGCCAGCAACCCTGACAGGGGGAGAGGCTACACCTTC; cdr3_aa: CASNPDRGRGYTF
clone_size: -; d_call: -; j_call: TRBJ2-3; v_call: TRBV30; cdr3_nt: TGTGCCTGGAGTGTCTCCGCGTATACGCAGTATTTT; cdr3_aa: CAWSVSAYTQYF
clone_size: -; d_call: TRBD2; j_call: TRBJ2-1; v_call: TRBV5-6; cdr3_nt: TGTGCCAGCAGCTTTCGGACTAGCGCGTACAATGAGCAGTTCTTC; cdr3_aa: CASSFRTSAYNEQFF
clone_size: -; d_call: TRBD1; j_call: TRBJ2-6; v_call: TRBV7-2; cdr3_nt: TGTGCCAGCAGCTTGACAGGGAGAGTCTCTGGGGCCAACGTCCTGACTTTC; cdr3_aa: CASSLTGRVSGANVLTF
clone_size: -; d_call: TRBD2; j_call: TRBJ2-7; v_call: TRBV18; cdr3_nt: TGTGCCAGCTCACCGGGACTAGCGGGAACAGACGAGCAGTACTTC; cdr3_aa: CASSPGLAGTDEQYF
clone_size: few; d_call: -; j_call: TRBJ2-7; v_call: TRBV2; cdr3_nt: TGTGCCAGCAGAGCCGTCTCCTACGAGCAGTACTTC; cdr3_aa: CASRAVSYEQYF
clone_size: -; d_call: -; j_call: TRBJ2-3; v_call: TRBV5-4; cdr3_nt: TGTGCCAGCAGCTTGGGGGGCGGCGGCCAGGGAACGCAGTATTTT; cdr3_aa: CASSLGGGGQGTQYF
clone_size: -; d_call: -; j_call: TRBJ1-3; v_call: TRBV4-3; cdr3_nt: TGCGCCAGCAGCCAAGATGGACAGCTCCCTGGAAACACCATATATTTT; cdr3_aa: CASSQDGQLPGNTIYF
clone_size: once; d_call: TRBD1; j_call: TRBJ2-1; v_call: TRBV27; cdr3_nt: TGTGCCAGTACGGACAGGGTTTCCAATGAGCAGTTCTTC; cdr3_aa: CASTDRVSNEQFF
clone_size: -; d_call: TRBD2; j_call: TRBJ2-3; v_call: TRBV6-5; cdr3_nt: TGTGCCAGCAGTCAGAGCGGGACTAGCACAGATACGCAGTATTTT; cdr3_aa: CASSQSGTSTDTQYF
clone_size: -; d_call: -; j_call: TRBJ2-2; v_call: TRBV7-2; cdr3_nt: TGTGCCAGCAGAGTAGGGGGGACCGGGGAGCTGTTTTTT; cdr3_aa: CASRVGGTGELFF
clone_size: -; d_call: -; j_call: TRBJ2-3; v_call: TRBV5-1; cdr3_nt: TGCGCCAGCAGGGGGGTCACTAGCACAGATACGCAGTATTTT; cdr3_aa: CASRGVTSTDTQYF
clone_size: -; d_call: -; j_call: TRBJ1-1; v_call: TRBV7-9; cdr3_nt: TGTGCCAGCAGCTTTCAGACGAACACTGAAGCTTTCTTT; cdr3_aa: CASSFQTNTEAFF
clone_size: few; d_call: -; j_call: TRBJ2-7; v_call: TRBV18; cdr3_nt: TGTGCCAGCTCACTCGGACAGAACTACGAGCAGTACTTC; cdr3_aa: CASSLGQNYEQYF
clone_size: -; d_call: -; j_call: TRBJ2-2; v_call: TRBV28; cdr3_nt: TGTGCCAGCATCCCGGGACAGAACACCGGGGAGCTGTTTTTT; cdr3_aa: CASIPGQNTGELFF
clone_size: -; d_call: TRBD1; j_call: TRBJ1-3; v_call: TRBV7-2; cdr3_nt: TGTGCCAGCAGCCGGGACAGCAAAAACACCATATATTTT; cdr3_aa: CASSRDSKNTIYF
clone_size: -; d_call: TRBD1; j_call: TRBJ1-1; v_call: TRBV7-3; cdr3_nt: TGTGCCAGCAGCACCTCCGGGACAGGGATCGACACTGAAGCTTTCTTT; cdr3_aa: CASSTSGTGIDTEAFF
clone_size: -; d_call: -; j_call: TRBJ1-1; v_call: TRBV5-6; cdr3_nt: TGTGCCAGCAGCTTGTGGGGAGGGACTGAAGCTTTCTTT; cdr3_aa: CASSLWGGTEAFF
clone_size: -; d_call: -; j_call: TRBJ1-4; v_call: TRBV28; cdr3_nt: TGTGCCAGCAGTTTATCACAGACTAATGAAAAACTGTTTTTT; cdr3_aa: CASSLSQTNEKLFF
clone_size: -; d_call: -; j_call: TRBJ2-7; v_call: TRBV7-9; cdr3_nt: TGTGCCAGCAGCCGAGACAGCTACTCCTACGAGCAGTACTTC; cdr3_aa: CASSRDSYSYEQYF
clone_size: few; d_call: -; j_call: TRBJ2-2; v_call: TRBV19; cdr3_nt: TGTGCCAGTAGCGAGCACCGAACCGGGGAGCTGTTTTTT; cdr3_aa: CASSEHRTGELFF
clone_size: -; d_call: TRBD1; j_call: TRBJ2-2; v_call: TRBV5-1; cdr3_nt: TGCGCCAGCGCCACACAGGGGACCGGGGAGCTGTTTTTT; cdr3_aa: CASATQGTGELFF
clone_size: -; d_call: TRBD2; j_call: TRBJ2-2; v_call: TRBV4-3; cdr3_nt: TGCGCCAGCAGCCAAACTAGCGGGAACACCGGGGAGCTGTTTTTT; cdr3_aa: CASSQTSGNTGELFF
clone_size: -; d_call: TRBD1; j_call: TRBJ1-1; v_call: TRBV6-5; cdr3_nt: TGTGCCAGCAGTAGGGGACAGAATGAAGCTTTCTTT; cdr3_aa: CASSRGQNEAFF
clone_size: -; d_call: -; j_call: TRBJ1-2; v_call: TRBV4-1; cdr3_nt: TGCGCCAGCAGCCAAGAAGGGGGGGTGGTCTATGGCTACACCTTC; cdr3_aa: CASSQEGGVVYGYTF
clone_size: -; d_call: TRBD1; j_call: TRBJ1-2; v_call: TRBV19; cdr3_nt: TGTGCCAGTAGTCTCTCAACTACGGACAGGGTGGGCTACACCTTC; cdr3_aa: CASSLSTTDRVGYTF
clone_size: -; d_call: -; j_call: TRBJ2-7; v_call: TRBV6-1; cdr3_nt: TGTGCCAGCAGGCTGGGCGGACCCCTCTACGAGCAGTACTTC; cdr3_aa: CASRLGGPLYEQYF
clone_size: -; d_call: TRBD1; j_call: TRBJ1-1; v_call: TRBV7-9; cdr3_nt: TGTGCCAGCAGAGCCACTCAAACAGGGGTGGACACTGAAGCTTTCTTT; cdr3_aa: CASRATQTGVDTEAFF
clone_size: -; d_call: TRBD2; j_call: TRBJ2-1; v_call: TRBV6-1; cdr3_nt: TGTGCCAGCCCCGGACTAGGCTCCTACAATGAGCAGTTCTTC; cdr3_aa: CASPGLGSYNEQFF
clone_size: many; d_call: TRBD2; j_call: TRBJ2-7; v_call: TRBV10-1; cdr3_nt: TGCGCCAGCAGCGCCGGGACTAGTCATCGGCAGTACTTC; cdr3_aa: CASSAGTSHRQYF
clone_size: -; d_call: -; j_call: TRBJ2-2; v_call: TRBV1; cdr3_nt: TGCACCAGCAGCCAACACGGGTTAAGGGCGACCGGGGAGCTGTTTTTT; cdr3_aa: CTSSQHGLRATGELFF
clone_size: few; d_call: -; j_call: TRBJ2-1; v_call: TRBV5-1; cdr3_nt: TGCGCCAGCAGCTTTGGTAACTCGGGGGTTTACAATGAGCAGTTCTTC; cdr3_aa: CASSFGNSGVYNEQFF
clone_size: -; d_call: -; j_call: TRBJ2-7; v_call: TRBV20-1; cdr3_nt: TGCAGTGCTAGGGGTAGGGTCGAGCAGTACTTC; cdr3_aa: CSARGRVEQYF
clone_size: -; d_call: -; j_call: TRBJ1-2; v_call: TRBV5-6; cdr3_nt: TGTGCCAGCAGCTTGGATGGAGGGTCCTATGGCTACACCTTC; cdr3_aa: CASSLDGGSYGYTF
clone_size: -; d_call: -; j_call: TRBJ2-7; v_call: TRBV19; cdr3_nt: TGTGCCAGTAGTATCGGCCCGGGACAAATGGTCGAGCAGTACTTC; cdr3_aa: CASSIGPGQMVEQYF
clone_size: -; d_call: -; j_call: TRBJ2-2; v_call: TRBV11-3; cdr3_nt: TGTGCCAGCAGCCGAACGGATTTCACCGGGGAGCTGTTTTTT; cdr3_aa: CASSRTDFTGELFF
clone_size: -; d_call: TRBD1; j_call: TRBJ1-1; v_call: TRBV5-1; cdr3_nt: TGCGCCAGCCGAATCAGACCTCCAGGGGGCGTAGGCACTGAAGCTTTCTTT; cdr3_aa: CASRIRPPGGVGTEAFF
clone_size: -; d_call: -; j_call: TRBJ1-5; v_call: TRBV7-7; cdr3_nt: TGTGCCAGCAGCTTAGGGGACGATCAGCCCCAGCATTTT; cdr3_aa: CASSLGDDQPQHF